The entry below gives a single T cell receptor beta chain sequence along with its context. Some clones are missing from TCRdb's copy, which holds only in-frame ones; the method was immunoSEQ multiplex PCR. The table records about 150,000 clones, 70% to 85% of them present only once. This specimen belongs to a study of blood T cell repertoires in COVID-19. Overall study context: PBMCs, B-cell-depleted T cells, or T cells were the source of the cDNA or gDNA that made up the material.

The CDR3 is 16 amino acids. The V and J ends lost 3 bases and 4 bases, in that order; junction bases with no gene match: 5. Germline V gene sequence: CDR1 SNHLY, CDR2 FYNNEI. Source material: PBMCs or T cells enriched from blood (not recorded which). This clonotype originated in a woman in her seventies in a cohort exposed to, infected with or recovered from COVID-19 (not recorded which). The chain joins TRBV2 to TRBJ1-5, with 11 bases that match TRBD1. The CDR3 region is CASSEGQGVRNQPQHF. The CDR3 region has the DNA TGTGCCAGCAGTGAGGGACAGGGGGTCCGGAATCAGCCCCAGCATTTT.